The next 29 T cell receptor beta chains were all read from a single sample in a study of blood T cells in healthy people across ages. The authors ran a second PCR of about 7 to 11 cycles using a sample-barcoded 5' primer and a J-beta primer mix. TCRdb used MiXCR to reprocess the 5' RACE reads, holding one entry per CDR3 protein. The table has 1,300,000 or so distinct CDR3 sequences, roughly 60% seen once. Sequenced: blood. Receptors were obtained from a man aged 18 to 29 in good health.

The chain uses TRBV6-6 and TRBJ2-5; possible D gene TRBD2, 5 bases. CDR3 length equals 12 residues. Germline CDR1 is MNHNY and CDR2 is SVGAGI (reference sequence). Trimming removed 3 bases at V and 11 bases at J, with 13 bases between. In DNA form, the CDR3 reads TGTGCCAGCAGTTATTCCGGATGGGAGCAGTACTTC. It specifies CASSYSGWEQYF.

The chain joins TRBV29-1 to TRBJ1-1; 10 bases map to TRBD1. CDR1 and CDR2 (germline): SQVTM, ANQGSEA. The CDR3 loop spans 13 amino acids. V lost 6 bases, J lost 3 bases, and 4 bases stayed unmatched. The chain's CDR3 is CSVDRGRHTEAFF. The CDR3 DNA reads TGCAGCGTCGACAGGGGGCGCCACACTGAAGCTTTCTTT.

This clonotype was detected only a few times. CDR3 coding DNA: TGCGCCAGCAGCCAGGATCAGGGGGCTGGAACAGATACGCAGTATTTT. Protein product: CASSQDQGAGTDTQYF. The rearrangement joins TRBV4-3 to TRBJ2-3, with 8 bases fitting TRBD1. The CDR3 extends over 16 amino acids. J gave up 3 bases and V 3 bases, and 8 bases lay outside the gene matches. Germline CDR1 LGHNA, CDR2 YSLEER.

V is TRBV6-5 and J is TRBJ2-4; 7 bases line up with TRBD1. The last part of the DNA fits TRBJ2-7 better; the J call may be wrong. CDR3 length equals 15 residues. Germline assignment: CDR1 MNHEY and CDR2 SVGAGI. The CDR3 DNA reads as TGTGCCAGCAGTTACTCGACAGGGCAACCTTACGAGCAGTACTTC. Translating gives CASSYSTGQPYEQYF.

The chain has TRBV2 and TRBJ1-2; 8 positions agree with TRBD1. CDR1 is SNHLY and CDR2 is FYNNEI in the germline V gene. The CDR3 contains 14 residues. V was clipped by 6 bases and J by 7 bases; unmatched bases: 10. CDR3 sequence reads: CASRATGVFGGYTF. Here the CDR3 DNA reads TGTGCCAGCAGGGCGACAGGGGTCTTTGGTGGCTACACCTTC. Looking up the rest from reference TRBV2 and TRBJ1-2 gives the full variable domain: EPEVTQTPSHQVTQMGQEVILRCVPISNHLYFYWYRQILGQKVEFLVSFYNNEISEKSEIFDDQFSVERPDGSNFTLKIRSTKLEDSAMYFCASRATGVFGGYTFGSGTRLTVV.

This clonotype was seen a handful of times. The V gene is TRBV2, the J gene TRBJ2-7, with 8 bases aligning to TRBD2. The germline gives CDR1 SNHLY, CDR2 FYNNEI. J gave up 0 bases and V 3 bases, and 10 bases lay outside the gene matches. The CDR3 is 17 amino acids. The CDR3 DNA follows: TGTGCCAGCAGTGACAACGGGACTAGTGGCTTCTCCTACGAGCAGTACTTC. This encodes CASSDNGTSGFSYEQYF.

This rearrangement joins TRBV6-2 or TRBV6-3 to TRBJ2-7, with TRBD2 as a possible D gene (6 bases). The V end lost 2 bases, the J end lost 3 bases, and 29 bases lay between the germline ends. This CDR3 spans 20 amino acids. CDR1 and CDR2 from the germline V gene are MNHEY and SVGEGT. CDR3 bases: TGTGCCAGCAGTTACCTGGGGGGAAACTCCAAAAAAATGATTTACTACGAGCAGTACTTC. Its protein product is CASSYLGGNSKKMIYYEQYF.

This clonotype was picked up one time. This chain links TRBV10-3 with TRBJ2-5; 9 bases fit TRBD2. The germline gives CDR1 ENHRY, CDR2 SYGVKD. The CDR3 covers 13 residues. CDR3: CAIRTSDQETQYF. In DNA, the CDR3 is TGTGCTATTAGGACTAGCGACCAAGAGACCCAGTACTTC.

This sequence joins TRBV9 and TRBJ2-5, with 7 bases matching TRBD2. V shed 5 bases, J shed 5 bases, and the junction held 18 bases outside the gene matches. The CDR3 sequence is 17 residues long. Germline V gives CDR1 SGDLS, CDR2 YYNGEE. CDR3 coding DNA: TGTGCCAGCAGTCGAGTCGCTAGCGGATACGGTGTGGAGACCCAGTACTTC. Translating it yields CASSRVASGYGVETQYF.

The chain joins TRBV6-1 to TRBJ2-1; 9 bases agree with TRBD2. The CDR3 extends over 16 amino acids. Per the germline V gene, CDR1 is MNHNS and CDR2 is SASEGT. V was clipped by 5 bases and J by 3 bases; unmatched bases: 8. This CDR3 is CASSPRLADFYNEQFF. The CDR3 DNA reads TGTGCCAGCAGTCCGAGACTAGCGGATTTCTACAATGAGCAGTTCTTC.

The rearrangement uses TRBV4-1 and TRBJ2-3; D may correspond to TRBD1 or TRBD2 (5 bases each). With 1 base removed from V and 5 bases from J, the gap between germline ends came to 16 bases. Germline V gene data show CDR1 as MGHRA and CDR2 as YSYEKL. There are 16 residues in the CDR3. The CDR3 protein is CASSQGGRVFGDTQYF. CDR3 nucleotides: TGCGCCAGCAGCCAAGGGGGACGAGTTTTCGGAGATACGCAGTATTTT.

The rearrangement links TRBV6-6 to TRBJ2-2; tentatively, D is TRBD1 or TRBD2 (5 bases each). The CDR3 is made up of 13 amino acids. V dropped 8 bases and J dropped 6 bases, with 13 bases sitting between them. The germline V gene encodes CDR1 MNHNY and CDR2 SVGAGI (reference sequence). CDR3 nucleotide sequence: TGTGCCAGCGTACGGGGACGAGCCGGGGAGCTGTTTTTT. Translated, it gives CASVRGRAGELFF.

V usage is TRBV15 and J usage is TRBJ2-7; 8 bases are shared with TRBD1. The V segment lost 0 bases and the J segment 3 bases; nucleotides outside the gene matches: 7. Germline values: CDR1 LNHNV, CDR2 YYDKDF (reference sequence). The CDR3 is 16 residues long. The CDR3 sequence is CATSRDPGQGRYEQYF. In nucleotides, the CDR3 is TGTGCCACCAGCAGAGATCCCGGACAGGGACGCTACGAGCAGTACTTC.

Of note for this clonotype: An end of the junction differs from the germline gene, which may be a read error. J is TRBJ1-4 and V is TRBV27; D is unclear. The CDR3 is 15 residues long. The germline gives CDR1 MNHEY, CDR2 SMNVEV (reference sequence). CDR3 nucleotide sequence: TGTGCCAGCAGTTTATCGTTCTGGTCTAAGGAAAAACTGTTTTTT. This codes for CASSLSFWSKEKLFF.

The chain combines TRBV7-2 with TRBJ2-2; no clear D gene. The V gene lost 6 bases and the J gene lost 4 bases, with 9 bases spanning the gap. There are 13 residues in the CDR3. CDR1 SGHTA and CDR2 FQGNSA come from the germline V gene. The DNA of the CDR3 is TGTGCCAGCAGTACCGTGGGCACCGGGGAGCTGTTTTTT. Encoded protein: CASSTVGTGELFF.

The gene calls are TRBV4-1 and TRBJ1-2; D is possibly TRBD1 (6 bases). V lost 3 bases and J 2 bases, leaving 10 bases between the germline ends. The CDR3 is 14 residues long. Germline CDR1 reads MGHRA; CDR2 reads YSYEKL. The CDR3 coding sequence is TGCGCCAGCAGCCAGATAACAGGGAACTATGGCTACACCTTC. The encoded protein is CASSQITGNYGYTF.

The V call is TRBV7-6, the J call TRBJ2-7, with D uncertain. Germline loops: CDR1 SGHVS, CDR2 FNYEAQ. There are 15 residues in the CDR3. V lost 1 base and J 4 bases, leaving 14 bases between the germline ends. CDR3 sequence: CASSLVGGLRYEQYF. CDR3 sequence (DNA): TGTGCCAGCAGCTTAGTTGGTGGTCTTCGGTACGAGCAGTACTTC.

The V and J genes are TRBV20-1 and TRBJ1-1, with a weak D call TRBD1 (5 bases). V lost 5 bases to trimming and J lost 2 bases, with 18 bases between them. In germline, CDR1 is DFQATT, CDR2 SNEGSKA (reference sequence). The CDR3 length is 15 residues. The DNA for the CDR3 is TGCAGTGCTGGCCCCTCTGACAGACCCAACACTGAAGCTTTCTTT. Encoded protein: CSAGPSDRPNTEAFF.

This clonotype appeared once. V is TRBV20-1 and J is TRBJ2-4, with D possibly matching TRBD2 (6 bases). The J call may not be correct, given that the DNA end is closer to TRBJ2-7. The CDR3 is 14 amino acids. The germline V gene has CDR1 DFQATT and CDR2 SNEGSKA (reference sequence). The CDR3 DNA is TGCAGTGCTAGACTAGCGTTAAGTTGGAACGAGCAGTACTTC. This encodes CSARLALSWNEQYF.

CDR3 protein: CASSPAGGRETQYF. DNA of the CDR3: TGCGCCAGCAGCCCTGCCGGGGGGCGGGAGACCCAGTACTTC. The V call is TRBV10-2, the J call TRBJ2-5; D perhaps matches TRBD2 (7 bases). V lost 6 bases and J 5 bases, leaving 16 bases between the germline ends. CDR1 and CDR2 from the germline V gene are WSHSY and SAAADI. The CDR3 consists of 14 residues.

This clonotype was observed a handful of times. For the CDR3, the DNA is TGTGCCAGCAGTTTGGTCGGGAAATACTACGAGCAGTACTTC. The encoded protein is CASSLVGKYYEQYF. The chain couples TRBV12-3 or TRBV12-4 to TRBJ2-4; D is possibly TRBD2 (5 bases). The DNA end is more similar to TRBJ2-7, so the J call may be wrong. CDR3 length equals 14 residues.

The chain recombines TRBV2 with TRBJ2-7; no clear D gene. The end of the DNA aligns better with TRBJ2-5, so the J call may be wrong. This CDR3 is 13 amino acids long. In germline, CDR1 is SNHLY, CDR2 FYNNEI. CDR3 region: CATKTNAQETQYF. CDR3 in DNA: TGTGCCACCAAGACGAACGCTCAAGAGACCCAGTACTTC.

CDR3 amino acids: CSASTSGMPMNEQFF. As DNA, the CDR3 is TGCAGTGCTAGTACTAGCGGGATGCCGATGAATGAGCAGTTCTTC. The chain carries TRBV20-1 and TRBJ2-1, with 10 bases lining up with TRBD2. The CDR3 contains 15 residues. V was pared by 3 bases and J by 7 bases, with 9 bases of the junction left unmatched. Germline CDR1 reads DFQATT; CDR2 reads SNEGSKA (reference sequence).

This clonotype was recorded a few times. The genes are TRBV4-2 and TRBJ2-7, with a weak D call TRBD1 (6 bases). V dropped 4 bases and J dropped 2 bases, with 12 bases sitting between them. Germline CDR1 reads LGHNA; CDR2 reads YNFKEQ. This CDR3 has 14 residues. The CDR3 sequence: CASSPGTNPYEQYF. The CDR3 bases are TGTGCCAGCAGCCCTGGGACAAACCCCTACGAGCAGTACTTC.

This clonotype was counted between two and nine times. This chain connects TRBV5-1 to TRBJ2-3; 7 positions match TRBD1. This CDR3 is 16 amino acids long. Trimming removed 4 bases from V and 3 bases from J; junction bases left unmatched: 11. In germline, CDR1 is SGHRS, CDR2 YFSETQ. This CDR3 is CASSHGQVEGTDTQYF. CDR3 DNA sequence: TGCGCCAGCAGCCACGGACAGGTGGAAGGAACAGATACGCAGTATTTT.

A single count supports this clonotype. The CDR3 nucleotides are TGTGCCAGCAGTTTCGCCGCGACAACTGAAGCTTTCTTT. Translation gives CASSFAATTEAFF. This sequence joins TRBV27 and TRBJ1-1; D call uncertain. The CDR3 spans 13 residues. V was cut by 3 bases and J by 5 bases, with 10 bases left in between. Germline lookup yields CDR1 MNHEY and CDR2 SMNVEV (reference sequence).

This chain joins TRBV10-3 and TRBJ2-5; D remains unclear. The germline V gene has CDR1 ENHRY and CDR2 SYGVKD. This CDR3 spans 13 amino acids. V was shortened by 0 bases and J by 4 bases, with 6 bases between the two germline ends. CDR3 sequence: CAISESNPETQYF. CDR3 sequence (DNA): TGTGCCATCAGTGAGTCGAACCCAGAGACCCAGTACTTC.

The V and J genes are TRBV6-4 and TRBJ1-1; a possible D gene is TRBD1 (6 bases). The CDR3 is made up of 14 amino acids. V was cut by 4 bases and J by 4 bases, with 13 bases left in between. Germline CDR1 is MRHNA and CDR2 is SNTAGT. CDR3 sequence reads: CASSAEGGTTEAFF. The CDR3 bases are TGTGCCAGCAGTGCGGAAGGGGGGACCACTGAAGCTTTCTTT.

This clonotype has a handful of counts. The gene calls are TRBV4-1 and TRBJ2-3, with 15 bases matching TRBD2. CDR3 size: 19 residues. Germline CDR1 MGHRA, CDR2 YSYEKL. The J segment lost 5 bases and the V segment lost 6 bases, leaving 15 bases of the junction unmatched. CDR3 loop: CASSLAPGLAGGVRDTQYF. The CDR3 DNA reads as TGCGCCAGCAGTCTCGCTCCGGGACTAGCGGGAGGAGTGAGAGATACGCAGTATTTT.